One and the same sample provided the 18 T cell receptor beta chains below, sequenced in a study of CD8+ T cells in alopecia areata. Investigators isolated RNA and reverse transcribed it into cDNA to act as the sequencing template. The table came from immunoSEQ multiplex PCR; TCRdb's copy has only in-frame clones and leaves some out. Of 220,000 or so clones detected, 50% to 70% appear once; the ten largest clones hold 0.45%. The specimen was CD4+ T cells sorted from blood, collected at week 0. The origin of the receptors is a human donor with alopecia areata.

This chain links TRBV30 with TRBJ1-1, with a tentative D call TRBD1 (5 bases). The CDR3 has 11 amino acids. Germline CDR1 reads GTSNPN; CDR2 reads SVGIG (reference sequence). CDR3 sequence reads: CASYRFTEAFF. The CDR3 nucleotides are TGTGCGTCTTACAGGTTCACTGAAGCTTTCTTT. The full variable domain, rest sourced from reference TRBV30 and TRBJ1-1, is SQTIHQWPATLVQPVGSPLSLECTVEGTSNPNLYWYRQAAGRGLQLLFYSVGIGQISSEVPQNLSASRPQDRQFILSSKKLLLSDSGFYLCASYRFTEAFFGQGTRLTVV.

The table lists this clone with a count of one. Other nucleotide sequences in the sample specify the same CDR3. V and J are TRBV7-9 and TRBJ2-3; unclear D gene. V was cut by 1 base and J by 1 base, with 6 bases left in between. The V gene's germline CDR1 is SEHNR and CDR2 FQNEAQ (reference sequence). This CDR3 region has 14 residues. The CDR3 spells CASSLGSGTDTQYF. CDR3 coding DNA: TGTGCCAGCAGCTTAGGGAGCGGCACAGATACGCAGTATTTT.

The chain carries TRBV7-9 and TRBJ1-1; 7 bases align to TRBD1. Germline V lookup: CDR1 SEHNR, CDR2 FQNEAQ (reference sequence). The CDR3 has 14 residues. The V gene end was trimmed by 5 bases and the J gene end by 6 bases; junction bases not matched to a gene: 9. CDR3 protein: CASSHGQVGAEAFF. CDR3 coding DNA: TGTGCCAGCAGCCACGGACAGGTTGGGGCTGAAGCTTTCTTT.

As regards this clone: Compared with germline, one end of the junction differs, possibly owing to a read error. The chain carries TRBV7-8 and TRBJ1-4; possible D gene TRBD1, 5 bases. The V gene's germline CDR1 is SGHVS and CDR2 FQNEAQ. CDR3 length equals 13 residues. In DNA, the CDR3 is TGTGCCAGCACCTTATCAACCCAGGGAAAACTGTTTTTT. Protein: CASTLSTQGKLFF.

V usage is TRBV2 and J usage is TRBJ1-5; 9 bases align to TRBD1. The J segment lost 3 bases and the V segment lost 5 bases, leaving 5 bases of the junction unmatched. The CDR3 is 15 residues long. Germline lookup yields CDR1 SNHLY and CDR2 FYNNEI. CDR3 sequence (DNA): TGTGCCAGCAGTCCGACAGGGGGATACAATCAGCCCCAGCATTTT. It encodes CASSPTGGYNQPQHF.

The genes are TRBV6-1 and TRBJ1-5, with D unclear. The CDR3 consists of 12 residues. Germline V gene data show CDR1 as MNHNS and CDR2 as SASEGT. V lost 4 bases to trimming and J lost 5 bases, with 6 bases between them. This CDR3 is CASSVWDQPQHF. CDR3 nucleotides: TGTGCCAGCAGTGTATGGGATCAGCCCCAGCATTTT.

This clone was observed a few times. The chain uses TRBV7-3 and TRBJ1-2; D might be TRBD1 (6 bases). Looked up from germline, CDR1 is SGHTA and CDR2 is FQGTGA. V gave up 5 bases and J gave up 4 bases, with 11 bases separating them. The CDR3 contains 13 residues. The CDR3 protein is CASSPGQPYGYTF. CDR3 DNA sequence: TGTGCCAGCAGCCCCGGACAGCCCTATGGCTACACCTTC.

The rearrangement joins TRBV5-1 to TRBJ2-3, with D uncertain. Germline V gene sequence: CDR1 SGHRS, CDR2 YFSETQ. Deletions cut 0 bases from V and 4 bases from J, with 6 bases between. This CDR3 is built from 13 residues. The CDR3 loop is CASSLAGSDTQYF. CDR3 in DNA: TGCGCCAGCAGCTTGGCAGGTTCAGATACGCAGTATTTT.

This clone was recorded a few times. The chain carries TRBV5-1 and TRBJ2-5, with no clear D. The V gene's germline CDR1 is SGHRS and CDR2 YFSETQ. The CDR3 spans 15 residues. Trimming left V 7 bases short and J 2 bases short, with 18 bases between. The CDR3 reads CASGGVARTQETQYF. CDR3 in DNA: TGCGCCAGCGGTGGAGTCGCGAGGACGCAAGAGACCCAGTACTTC.

The chain joins TRBV30 to TRBJ2-7; TRBD2 is a possible D gene (5 bases). Trimming stripped 3 bases from V and 4 bases from J, with 10 bases between. The CDR3 contains 12 residues. Germline V lookup: CDR1 GTSNPN, CDR2 SVGIG (reference sequence). DNA for the CDR3: TGTGCCTGGAGGGACTCTAGGTACGAGCAGTACTTC. This translates into CAWRDSRYEQYF.

CDR3 sequence: CATSRDQGLGELFF. In DNA form, the CDR3 reads TGTGCCACCAGCAGAGATCAGGGTCTCGGGGAGCTGTTTTTT. The chain combines TRBV15 with TRBJ2-2, with D perhaps matching TRBD1 (5 bases). Trimming shortened V by 0 bases and J by 7 bases, and 9 bases separated the two germline ends. The germline CDR1 and CDR2 sequences are LNHNV and YYDKDF (reference sequence). The CDR3 extends over 14 amino acids.

This clone has more than one count but fewer than ten. The chain recombines TRBV9 with TRBJ2-6; 10 positions agree with TRBD1. Germline CDR1 is SGDLS and CDR2 is YYNGEE. The trim removed 5 bases at V and 0 bases at J, leaving 5 bases unmatched. This CDR3 region has 17 residues. This chain's CDR3 is CASRETGGHSGANVLTF. The CDR3 DNA is TGTGCCAGCAGGGAGACAGGGGGCCACTCTGGGGCCAACGTCCTGACTTTC.

This chain links TRBV29-1 with TRBJ2-1, with D perhaps TRBD2 (6 bases). The V gene lost 7 bases and the J gene lost 1 base, with 14 bases spanning the gap. Germline V CDR1 and CDR2: SQVTM, ANQGSEA. CDR3 size: 14 residues. CDR3 sequence reads: CSATSSASYNEQFF. The CDR3 DNA reads TGCAGCGCAACTTCTAGCGCATCCTACAATGAGCAGTTCTTC.

CDR3 sequence: CAWSRADEQFF. CDR3 coding DNA: TGTGCCTGGAGCCGAGCAGACGAGCAGTTCTTC. This chain connects TRBV30 to TRBJ2-1; no reliable D call. The CDR3 sequence is 11 residues long. V was trimmed by 3 bases and J by 10 bases, leaving 10 bases between them. Germline CDR1 reads GTSNPN; CDR2 reads SVGIG (reference sequence).

The rearrangement joins TRBV7-2 to TRBJ2-5; D remains ambiguous. The CDR3 is 14 amino acids. V lost 4 bases to trimming and J lost 5 bases, with 14 bases between them. Germline V gene lookup returns CDR1 SGHTA and CDR2 FQGNSA. The CDR3 DNA follows: TGTGCCAGCAGCTCCGGGTTAAACTGGGAGACCCAGTACTTC. Translated, it gives CASSSGLNWETQYF.

V gene TRBV25-1 combines with J gene TRBJ2-1; 8 bases line up with TRBD2. The CDR3 sequence is 14 residues long. Germline V gene sequence: CDR1 MGHDK, CDR2 SYGVNS. V was pared by 4 bases and J by 4 bases, with 3 bases of the junction left unmatched. CDR3 coding DNA: TGTGCCAGCAGTGGACTAGCGAATTACAATGAGCAGTTCTTC. Its translation: CASSGLANYNEQFF.

The gene calls are TRBV30 and TRBJ1-1, with unresolved D. Germline loops: CDR1 GTSNPN, CDR2 SVGIG (reference sequence). The V and J ends lost 1 base and 4 bases respectively, with 13 bases between them. The CDR3 loop spans 14 amino acids. The CDR3 nucleotides are TGTGCCTGGAGTGCGCAGGCGGCCGGCACTGAAGCTTTCTTT. It codes for CAWSAQAAGTEAFF.

The chain joins TRBV7-9 to TRBJ2-7, with 8 bases fitting TRBD1. The CDR3 totals 16 residues. Germline CDR1 and CDR2: SEHNR and FQNEAQ (reference sequence). The V and J ends lost 5 bases and 4 bases, in that order; junction bases with no gene match: 13. In DNA form, the CDR3 reads TGTGCCAGCAGCCCCTCCAGGGGGCGGTTGTCTTACGAGCAGTACTTC. Residues: CASSPSRGRLSYEQYF.